This entry concerns a single T cell receptor beta chain. Method: immunoSEQ multiplex PCR; TCRdb's copy keeps in-frame clones and lacks some. Of about 170,000 clones in the sample, around 85% are singletons; the top ten hold approximately 7%. This CDR3 has 17 residues. Trimming shortened V by 8 bases and J by 3 bases, and 22 bases separated the two germline ends. Per germline, CDR1 LNHDA and CDR2 SQIVND (reference sequence). The entry originates in a study of blood T cell repertoires in COVID-19. Across the study: Samples taken during acute and convalescent COVID-19 were collected in the United States, Italy and Spain. PBMCs, B-cell-depleted T cells, or T cells provided the cDNA or gDNA that made up the material.

The Seattle site enrolled patients during active infection and followed them longitudinally. This chain joins TRBV19 and TRBJ2-2; tentatively, D is TRBD1 (6 bases). The source material was peripheral blood. The sequence came from a man older than 75 with COVID-19, enrolled during active disease. The CDR3 reads CASRPRPQGRYTGELFF. The CDR3 nucleotides are TGTGCCAGTCGCCCAAGGCCACAGGGACGGTACACCGGGGAGCTGTTTTTT.